The clone carrying this TCR beta chain was observed a single time. This sample was taken from a study of blood T cell repertoires in COVID-19. Study-wide context: Nucleic acid was either cDNA or gDNA, and it came from T cells, B-cell-depleted T cells, or PBMCs.

Authors' analysis steps: Amplification from reference gene primers served as the basis for estimated nucleated cell counts. Clones were sequenced by immunoSEQ multiplex PCR, and TCRdb holds only the in-frame ones, with some missing. V and J calls and clone size are those listed in that table; D and trimming were worked out from the DNA. The sample gives about 20,000 clones, approximately 93% of which show up once; approximately 4% is in the top ten. Source material: peripheral blood. This clonotype originated in a woman aged 45-65 years with active COVID-19.

The CDR3 here is CASSPQGRGYNEQFF. The CDR3 region has the DNA TGTGCCAGCAGTCCACAGGGAAGGGGGTACAATGAGCAGTTCTTC. J is TRBJ2-1 and V is TRBV28; possibly TRBD1 for D (6 bases). The germline V and J ends were trimmed by 5 bases and 4 bases, with 15 bases remaining between them. From germline, CDR1 is MDHEN and CDR2 SYDVKM. CDR3 length: 15 amino acids. Full variable domain (rest looked up from reference TRBV28 and TRBJ2-1): DVKVTQSSRYLVKRTGEKVFLECVQDMDHENMFWYRQDPGLGLRLIYFSYDVKMKEKGDIPEGYSVSREKKERFSLILESASTNQTSMYLCASSPQGRGYNEQFFGPGTRLTVL.